This T cell receptor beta chain was recovered during a study of PD-L1 blockade in urothelial cancer. Study-level information: Blood underwent analysis 3 weeks (second dose) and 6 weeks after treatment began. Blood yielded a median of about 150,000 T cells per sample.

Spiking each PCR with synthetic TCR analog templates was performed. Produced via immunoSEQ multiplex PCR; TCRdb's table is partial and in-frame only. The sample yields roughly 60,000 clones, about four fifths seen once. Material: PBMCs, obtained around atezolizumab (anti-PD-L1) treatment. The sequence came from a man aged 65 to 85 with urothelial cancer.

The CDR3 sequence is CASSLVAGGPGEQYF. The CDR3 DNA reads TGTGCCAGCAGCTTGGTAGCGGGAGGGCCTGGAGAGCAGTACTTC. The chain combines TRBV5-6 with TRBJ2-7; 11 positions match TRBD2. The CDR3 runs to 15 residues. The V gene's germline CDR1 is SGHDT and CDR2 YYEEEE. V dropped 0 bases and J dropped 7; count of bases not matched to a gene: 6.